The clone carrying this T cell receptor beta chain was observed at least ten times. The data originate from a study of T cells in Graves' hyperthyroidism and ophthalmopathy. Trimming cost V 1 base and J 2 bases; bases outside gene matches: 5. Germline loops: CDR1 SGHAT, CDR2 FQNNGV. This CDR3 is built from 15 residues. From RNA transcripts, TCR beta CDR3 regions were amplified. First-round RT-PCR with HTBI primers amplified the TCR CDR3 region. MiXCR was run by TCRdb on the multiplex PCR reads, yielding one entry per CDR3 protein. There are 340,000 or so distinct CDR3 sequences in the sample; around a sixth occur only once, and around 50% lies in the top ten. Patients between 18 and 65 years old had hyperthyroidism, newly diagnosed and lasting under 2 months.

This clonotype was sampled from a woman aged 45-65 years with Graves' hyperthyroidism. The chain joins TRBV11-2 to TRBJ2-7, with 7 bases fitting TRBD1. Sequenced: blood. The CDR3 nucleotides read TGTGCCAGCAGCTTAGTGTCAGGGGGTCCCTACGAGCAGTACTTC. It translates to CASSLVSGGPYEQYF.